Following are 9 T cell receptor beta chains from one sample sequenced in a study of PD-L1 blockade in urothelial cancer listed by TCRdb under 2017. The library was generated by the immunoSEQ multiplex PCR assay. TCRdb carries this immuneACCESS record with in-frame sequences only. Its versions omit some clonotypes, under half of them owing to an unresolved V gene in the studies checked, with the rest unexplained. Recorded for this sample are tens of thousands of clones; 75% to 85% of them occurred a single time. More than 1.5% of the sample goes to the ten largest clones. This sample's time point label indicates: pretreatment peripheral blood. Sequences were derived from PBMCs, sampled around atezolizumab (anti-PD-L1) treatment. Receptors originate from a man aged 70-80 years with urothelial cancer.

This clone appeared many times. The chain uses TRBV10-3 and TRBJ2-1; 9 bases map to TRBD1. This CDR3 is 16 amino acids long. Germline V gene lookup returns CDR1 ENHRY and CDR2 SYGVKD. Trimming took 7 bases from V and 0 from J; bases not matched to a gene: 7. As DNA, the CDR3 is TGTGCCATCATGGGACAGGGACTGAGCTCCTACAATGAGCAGTTCTTC. Amino acids: CAIMGQGLSSYNEQFF.

This clone was seen only a few times. The chain employs TRBV7-2 and TRBJ1-2; D is uncertain. The germline V gene encodes CDR1 SGHTA and CDR2 FQGNSA. The CDR3 is 15 residues long. V was cut by 0 bases and J by 4 bases, with 12 bases left in between. The CDR3 coding sequence is TGTGCCAGCAGCTTAGCCCGCAGGTCCACCTATGGCTACACCTTC. It is translated as CASSLARRSTYGYTF.

The V gene is TRBV28, the J gene TRBJ2-7, with D tentatively TRBD2 (5 bases). V lost 8 bases and J lost 4, with 24 bases in between. This CDR3 spans 16 amino acids. Germline V gene lookup returns CDR1 MDHEN and CDR2 SYDVKM. The CDR3 DNA is TGTGCCAGCGTGAATTACAAGCGGCCTAGGTATTACGAGCAGTACTTC. Translating gives CASVNYKRPRYYEQYF. Full variable domain (rest looked up from reference TRBV28 and TRBJ2-7): DVKVTQSSRYLVKRTGEKVFLECVQDMDHENMFWYRQDPGLGLRLIYFSYDVKMKEKGDIPEGYSVSREKKERFSLILESASTNQTSMYLCASVNYKRPRYYEQYFGPGTRLTVT.

The V call is TRBV4-1, the J call TRBJ1-2; D is uncertain. CDR1 and CDR2 (germline): MGHRA, YSYEKL. The CDR3 consists of 13 residues. Trimming cost V 3 bases and J 3 bases, with 8 bases left between them. The CDR3 here is CASSHSGDYGYTF. DNA for the CDR3: TGCGCCAGCAGCCATTCAGGCGACTATGGCTACACCTTC.

V and J are TRBV11-2 and TRBJ1-1; no definite D call. V lost 3 bases to trimming and J lost 3 bases, with 8 bases between them. Germline values: CDR1 SGHAT, CDR2 FQNNGV. The CDR3 loop spans 13 amino acids. The CDR3 nucleotides read TGTGCCAGCAGCTTTAGCCGGTACACTGAAGCTTTCTTT. Its translation is CASSFSRYTEAFF.

This clone was seen just once. The chain has TRBV2 and TRBJ2-2, with 8 bases identical to TRBD1. CDR3 length: 16 residues. V lost 5 bases, J lost 6 bases, and 11 bases stayed unmatched. In germline, CDR1 is SNHLY, CDR2 FYNNEI. The CDR3 nucleotides read TGTGCCAGCAGTTCCCCGACAGGGGATTACTCCGGGGAGCTGTTTTTT. It is translated as CASSSPTGDYSGELFF. The complete variable domain, with remaining parts taken from reference TRBV2 and TRBJ2-2, reads EPEVTQTPSHQVTQMGQEVILRCVPISNHLYFYWYRQILGQKVEFLVSFYNNEISEKSEIFDDQFSVERPDGSNFTLKIRSTKLEDSAMYFCASSSPTGDYSGELFFGEGSRLTVL.

A note on this clone: Other DNA variants within this sample encode the same CDR3. The chain links TRBV7-3 to TRBJ2-5; the D is unclear. Per the germline V gene, CDR1 is SGHTA and CDR2 is FQGTGA. This CDR3 is built from 14 residues. The V gene lost 2 bases and the J gene lost 0 bases, with 7 bases spanning the gap. As DNA, the CDR3 is TGTGCCAGCAGCTTATTGGCGGACCAAGAGACCCAGTACTTC. Amino acid sequence: CASSLLADQETQYF.

The gene calls are TRBV9 and TRBJ2-5; 11 bases map to TRBD2. Germline CDR1 and CDR2: SGDLS and YYNGEE. V was clipped by 4 bases and J by 5 bases; unmatched bases: 7. The CDR3 runs 15 residues. CDR3 DNA sequence: TGTGCCAGCAGCAAACTAGCGGGAGAGGGGGAGACCCAGTACTTC. Translating gives CASSKLAGEGETQYF.

This clone was recorded a few times. The genes are TRBV19 and TRBJ2-6, with a weak D call TRBD1 (5 bases). This CDR3 contains 15 residues. Trimming took 7 bases from V and 4 from J, leaving 14 bases between them. In germline, CDR1 is LNHDA, CDR2 SQIVND (reference sequence). For the CDR3, the DNA is TGTGCCAGTACGACTCAGGGAAACGGGGCCAACGTCCTGACTTTC. It translates to CASTTQGNGANVLTF.